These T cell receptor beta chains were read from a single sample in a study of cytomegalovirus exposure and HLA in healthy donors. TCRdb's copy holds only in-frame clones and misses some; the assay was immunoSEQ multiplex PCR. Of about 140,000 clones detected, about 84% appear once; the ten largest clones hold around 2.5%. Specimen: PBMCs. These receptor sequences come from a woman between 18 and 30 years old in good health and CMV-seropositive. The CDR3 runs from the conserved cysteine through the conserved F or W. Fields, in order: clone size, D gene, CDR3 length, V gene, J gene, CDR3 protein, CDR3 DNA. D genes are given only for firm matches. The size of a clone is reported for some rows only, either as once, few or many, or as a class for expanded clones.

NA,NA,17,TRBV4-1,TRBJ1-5,CASSQEFFGDYNQPQHF,TGCGCCAGCAGCCAAGAGTTTTTCGGGGATTACAATCAGCCCCAGCATTTT
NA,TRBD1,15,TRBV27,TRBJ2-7,CASSRSGQGIYEQYF,TGTGCCAGCAGCCGATCGGGACAGGGGATCTACGAGCAGTACTTC
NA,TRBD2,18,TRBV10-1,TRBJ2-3,CASSEGASLAGGTDTQYF,TGCGCCAGCAGTGAGGGGGCATCTCTAGCGGGTGGAACAGATACGCAGTATTTT
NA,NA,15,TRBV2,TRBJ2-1,CASSSSEDSYNEQFF,TGTGCCAGCAGTTCTAGCGAAGACTCCTACAATGAGCAGTTCTTC
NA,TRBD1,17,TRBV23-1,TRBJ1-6,CASSQTTGTGFGSPLHF,TGCGCCAGCAGTCAAACCACCGGGACAGGGTTTGGTTCACCCCTCCACTTT
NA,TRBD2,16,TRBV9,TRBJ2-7,CASSVGQASGAGEQYF,TGTGCCAGCAGCGTGGGCCAGGCTAGCGGGGCGGGAGAGCAGTACTTC
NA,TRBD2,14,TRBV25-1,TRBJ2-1,CASRTSGGDNEQFF,TGTGCCAGCCGGACTAGCGGGGGTGACAATGAGCAGTTCTTC
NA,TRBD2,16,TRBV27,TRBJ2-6,CASSRGGASGANVLTF,TGTGCCAGCAGTCGCGGGGGGGCTTCCGGGGCCAACGTCCTGACTTTC
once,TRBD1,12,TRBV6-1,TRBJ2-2,CASRNGQGKLFF,TGTGCCAGCAGAAATGGACAGGGGAAGTTGTTTTTT
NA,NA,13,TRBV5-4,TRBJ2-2,CASSLADTGELFF,TGTGCCAGCAGCTTGGCAGATACCGGGGAGCTGTTTTTT
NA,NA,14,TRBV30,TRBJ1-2,CAWSPRQGYHGYTF,TGTGCCTGGAGCCCTCGTCAGGGCTATCATGGCTACACCTTC
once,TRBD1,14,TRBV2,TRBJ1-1,CASSRQGANTEAFF,TGTGCCAGCTCCAGACAGGGGGCGAACACTGAAGCTTTCTTT
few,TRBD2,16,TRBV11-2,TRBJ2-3,CASSLVGSGVADTQYF,TGTGCCAGCAGCTTAGTGGGTAGCGGGGTGGCAGATACGCAGTATTTT
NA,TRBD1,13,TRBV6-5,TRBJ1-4,CASSDRPNEKLFF,TGTGCCAGCTCGGACAGGCCCAATGAAAAACTGTTTTTT
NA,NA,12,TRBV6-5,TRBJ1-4,CASRRGNEKLFF,TGTGCCAGCAGACGGGGAAACGAAAAACTGTTTTTT
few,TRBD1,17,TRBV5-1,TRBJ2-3,CASSLITGGMGTDTQYF,TGCGCCAGCAGCTTAATAACAGGGGGCATGGGAACAGATACGCAGTATTTT
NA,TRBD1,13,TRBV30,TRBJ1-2,CAWSRGQGGGYTF,TGTGCCTGGAGTCGTGGACAGGGTGGTGGCTACACCTTC
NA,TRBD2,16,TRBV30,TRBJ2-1,CAWSDTSGGSYNEQFF,TGTGCCTGGAGCGATACTAGCGGGGGGTCGTACAATGAGCAGTTCTTC